This TCR beta chain was sequenced in a study of tumor-infiltrating lymphocytes in oesophageal squamous cell carcinoma. TCRdb re-derived calls from the PCR reads in MiXCR, one entry per CDR3 protein. The table has just over 8,500 distinct CDR3 sequences, 60% to 70% seen once. This CDR3 spans 16 amino acids. CDR1 LGHNA and CDR2 YNFKEQ come from the germline V gene. Judged by abundance, this clonotype is medium-sized. The specimen was esophageal tumor tissue. The sequence was obtained from a female donor with esophageal squamous cell carcinoma. The chain recombines TRBV4-2 with TRBJ2-5, with D hard to call. The J call may not be correct, given that the DNA end is closer to TRBJ2-7. The CDR3 bases are TGTGCCAGCAGCCAAGTACACGACGGATCGACCTACGAGCAGTACTTC. This gives the protein CASSQVHDGSTYEQYF.